Listed below are T cell receptor beta chains from one sample, sequenced in a study of cytomegalovirus exposure and HLA in healthy donors. Repertoires were generated with immunoSEQ multiplex PCR, while TCRdb's copy carries only in-frame clones and drops some. The sample includes 150,000 to 250,000 clones, roughly 84% of them seen just once. The sample taken for sequencing was PBMCs. The source of these receptors is a woman aged 25 to 45 in good health and CMV-seropositive. Each CDR3 is given without its conserved first and last residue. Each record gives: V gene, J gene, clone size, CDR3 protein. Clone size is shown for a subset of rows, as once, few, many or a class of expanded clone.

TRBV7-8	TRBJ1-2	many	ASSLGRAYGYT
TRBV7-2	TRBJ1-5	-	ASSYAGGQPQH
TRBV5-1	TRBJ2-7	few	ASSSSGSSYEQY
TRBV2	TRBJ2-7	-	ASSAGRSSYEQY
TRBV28	TRBJ2-7	-	ASRAEPPYEQY
TRBV29-1	TRBJ1-1	-	SGKRDRSLTEAF
TRBV29-1	TRBJ1-5	-	SVSIGGGRNQPQH
TRBV30	TRBJ1-1	-	AWAARGGTEAF
TRBV5-1	TRBJ2-3	-	ASSLEHYTDTQY
TRBV2	TRBJ2-1	-	ASSSGLALEQF
TRBV9	TRBJ2-1	-	ASSASMDTNEQF
TRBV2	TRBJ1-4	-	ASGGPGQGLLSEKLF
TRBV6-6	TRBJ2-3	-	ASSYSGATDTQY
TRBV11-3	TRBJ2-3	-	ASSLAGTSSTDTQY
TRBV5-1	TRBJ2-7	-	ASSFTGTSSWGQY
TRBV2	TRBJ2-1	-	ASSGQGIGEQF
TRBV29-1	TRBJ2-3	-	SVEVGDTQY
TRBV7-8	TRBJ1-5	-	ASSLAGGPQH
TRBV25-1	TRBJ1-2	-	ASSSAEKYGYT
TRBV5-1	TRBJ2-2	-	ASSFQTSGRLLTGELF
TRBV30	TRBJ2-1	once	AWRTSGARNEQF
TRBV19	TRBJ1-2	many	ASSFQGRDGYT
TRBV11-3	TRBJ2-6	-	ASSSQGIGANVLT
TRBV15	TRBJ1-5	-	ATSRDIAGWYQPQH
TRBV5-6	TRBJ2-3	-	ASSPLSGTGVTDTQY
TRBV27	TRBJ2-5	-	ASSWGTDQETQY
TRBV19	TRBJ2-2	-	ASTGREGNTGELF
TRBV2	TRBJ2-7	-	ASRKGLASYEQY
TRBV28	TRBJ1-2	-	ASSLSGYGYT
TRBV7-2	TRBJ1-2	-	ASSSSGPYGYT
TRBV5-1	TRBJ2-6	-	ASSQISGANVLT
TRBV25-1	TRBJ1-2	-	ASRETGHQGGYT
TRBV5-1	TRBJ1-1	few	ASSSHRDTEAF
TRBV28	TRBJ1-2	few	ASWDRGKANYGYT
TRBV29-1	TRBJ2-3	-	SVGQGAGNTQY
TRBV6-5	TRBJ2-1	-	ASSRRDTLRDEQF
TRBV4-2	TRBJ2-7	few	ASSARDSPSYEQY
TRBV9	TRBJ1-1	-	ASSDPGNPTEAF
TRBV5-4	TRBJ2-5	-	ASSPFPVTGGFETQY
TRBV6-5	TRBJ2-1	-	AGRGLAGYNEQF
TRBV4-2	TRBJ2-5	-	ASSQPGLEGAQY
TRBV15	TRBJ2-7	-	ATSRLGRQGLNEQY
TRBV19	TRBJ2-2	-	ASRANGDRELF
TRBV7-2	TRBJ1-2	few	ASSFSRGAYA
TRBV27	TRBJ2-1	once	ASSFDPRTPYNEQF
TRBV14	TRBJ2-7	-	ASSRREGRGEQY
TRBV28	TRBJ1-2	-	ASRSSRGYGYT
TRBV19	TRBJ2-7	few	ASSPRTDVSSYEQY
TRBV9	TRBJ1-1	-	ASSVNREAEAF
TRBV7-9	TRBJ2-5	-	ASSYLAGPLY
TRBV30	TRBJ2-7	-	AWSVRPRYEQY
TRBV19	TRBJ2-7	-	ASSRDWNPLSYEQY
TRBV29-1	TRBJ2-7	-	SVTGLAGVREQY